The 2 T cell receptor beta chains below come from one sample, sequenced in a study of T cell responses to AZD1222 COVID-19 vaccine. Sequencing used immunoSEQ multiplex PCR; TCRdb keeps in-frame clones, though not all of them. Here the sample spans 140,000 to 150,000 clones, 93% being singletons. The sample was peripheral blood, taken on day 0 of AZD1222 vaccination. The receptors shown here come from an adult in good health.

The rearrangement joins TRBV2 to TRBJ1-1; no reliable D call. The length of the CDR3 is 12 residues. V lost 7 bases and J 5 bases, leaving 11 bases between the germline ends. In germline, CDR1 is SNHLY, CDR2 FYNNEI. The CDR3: CASNLAWTEAFF. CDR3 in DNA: TGTGCCAGCAACCTGGCGTGGACTGAAGCTTTCTTT.

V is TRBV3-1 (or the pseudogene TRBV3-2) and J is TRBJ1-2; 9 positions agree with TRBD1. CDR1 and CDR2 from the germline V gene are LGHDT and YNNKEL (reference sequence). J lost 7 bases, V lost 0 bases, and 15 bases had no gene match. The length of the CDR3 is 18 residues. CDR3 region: CASSQEIGGTGFFGGYTF. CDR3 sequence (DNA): TGTGCCAGCAGCCAAGAAATCGGGGGGACAGGGTTTTTCGGTGGCTACACCTTC.